The entry below gives a single T cell receptor (beta chain) sequence along with its context. Per the original methods: Reference gene primer amplification gave nucleated cell count estimates. Assay: immunoSEQ multiplex PCR; the TCRdb copy retains only in-frame clones and omits some. Clone size and the V and J calls come from that table; the DNA yielded D and trimming. This sample yields around 270,000 clones, of which over 75% are seen a single time; 3.1% belongs to the top ten. These data come from a study of blood T cell repertoires in COVID-19. Study-wide background: Material from acute and convalescent COVID-19 was sourced from the United States, Italy and Spain. In each case, the material was cDNA or gDNA derived from T cells, B-cell-depleted T cells, or PBMCs.

The CDR3 sequence is 12 residues long. CDR1 is SGHDN and CDR2 is FVKESK in the germline V gene. Deletions cut 4 bases from V and 3 bases from J, with 6 bases between. In terms of age and location, participants ranged from roughly 18 to 89 years and lived in around 22 US areas. This chain links TRBV14 with TRBJ1-1; unclear D gene. Sequenced material: PBMCs or T cells enriched from blood (not recorded which). This receptor was taken from a woman aged 40 to 50 who had been exposed to COVID-19. Here the CDR3 reads CASSRTYTEAFF. The CDR3 region has the DNA TGTGCCAGCAGCCGAACTTACACTGAAGCTTTCTTT.